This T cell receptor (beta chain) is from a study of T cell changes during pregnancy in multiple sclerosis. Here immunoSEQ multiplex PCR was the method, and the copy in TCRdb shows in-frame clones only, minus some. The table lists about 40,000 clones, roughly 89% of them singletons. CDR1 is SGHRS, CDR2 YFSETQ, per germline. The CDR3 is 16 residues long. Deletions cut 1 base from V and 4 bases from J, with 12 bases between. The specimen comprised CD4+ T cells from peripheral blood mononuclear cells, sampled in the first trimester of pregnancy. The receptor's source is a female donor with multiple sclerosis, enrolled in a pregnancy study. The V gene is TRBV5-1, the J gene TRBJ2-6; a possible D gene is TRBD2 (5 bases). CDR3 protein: CASSLLGAGGANVLTF. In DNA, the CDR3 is TGCGCCAGCAGCTTGTTGGGAGCTGGGGGGGCCAACGTCCTGACTTTC. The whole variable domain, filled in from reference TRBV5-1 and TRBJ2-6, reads KAGVTQTPRYLIKTRGQQVTLSCSPISGHRSVSWYQQTPGQGLQFLFEYFSETQRNKGNFPGRFSGRQFSNSRSEMNVSTLELGDSALYLCASSLLGAGGANVLTFGAGSRLTVL.